These 15 T cell receptor beta chains share one sample of origin, sequenced in a study of immune cell composition in non-small cell lung cancer. Method: immunoSEQ multiplex PCR; TCRdb's copy keeps in-frame clones and lacks some. The sample holds over 2,500 clones; around 80% are singletons and the top ten take roughly 15%. Normal lung was sampled as far from the tumour as possible, at least 3 cm. The specimen was non-adjacent lung tissue. The receptors here all came from a human donor with non-small cell lung cancer.

The chain is built from TRBV10-3 and TRBJ2-7; a possible D gene is TRBD2 (5 bases). The germline V gene has CDR1 ENHRY and CDR2 SYGVKD. The CDR3 extends over 13 amino acids. Trimming left V 5 bases short and J 6 bases short, with 14 bases between. CDR3 DNA: TGTGCCATCAGTAGATCACTAGAGGTCGAGCAGTACTTC. Encoded protein: CAISRSLEVEQYF.

The chain links TRBV19 to TRBJ2-7; the match to TRBD1 covers 7 bases. CDR1 LNHDA and CDR2 SQIVND come from the germline V gene (reference sequence). The CDR3 contains 14 residues. J lost 6 bases, V lost 6 bases, and 11 bases had no gene match. In DNA form, the CDR3 reads TGTGCCAGTAGGATTGACAGGGCTCTAGGCGAGCAGTACTTC. Translated: CASRIDRALGEQYF. The variable domain in full, with the rest retrieved from reference TRBV19 and TRBJ2-7, is DGGITQSPKYLFRKEGQNVTLSCEQNLNHDAMYWYRQDPGQGLRLIYYSQIVNDFQKGDIAEGYSVSREKKESFPLTVTSAQKNPTAFYLCASRIDRALGEQYFGPGTRLTVT.

The table lists this clone with a count of one. This sequence joins TRBV5-6 and TRBJ2-5; a weak D match, TRBD1 (6 bases). This CDR3 region has 15 residues. V was pared by 4 bases and J by 5 bases, with 18 bases between. Germline lookup yields CDR1 SGHDT and CDR2 YYEEEE. The CDR3 spells CASSPGQNSWETQYF. DNA of the CDR3: TGTGCCAGCAGCCCCGGACAGAACTCTTGGGAGACCCAGTACTTC.

The CDR3 sequence is CASSLLRILSYNEQFF. CDR3 DNA sequence: TGTGCCAGCAGCTTATTGAGGATCCTCTCCTACAATGAGCAGTTCTTC. The chain joins TRBV7-3 to TRBJ2-1; the D is unclear. The CDR3 runs 16 residues. V was trimmed by 2 bases and J by 0 bases, leaving 11 bases between them. Germline CDR1 is SGHTA and CDR2 is FQGTGA.

V gene TRBV5-1 combines with J gene TRBJ2-2; D ambiguous. The CDR3 sequence is 16 residues long. Germline V gives CDR1 SGHRS, CDR2 YFSETQ. Trimming removed 0 bases from V and 4 bases from J, with 13 bases in between. CDR3 nucleotides: TGCGCCAGCAGCTTGGCGCCGGGTTCTGGCACCGGGGAGCTGTTTTTT. It specifies CASSLAPGSGTGELFF.

The rearrangement links TRBV7-9 to TRBJ1-2; the match to TRBD1 covers 7 bases. This CDR3 is 14 amino acids long. V gave up 5 bases and J gave up 2 bases; unmatched junction bases: 5. Germline V gene sequence: CDR1 SEHNR, CDR2 FQNEAQ (reference sequence). The CDR3 sequence is CASSRQGDNYGYTF. For the CDR3, the DNA is TGTGCCAGCAGCCGCCAGGGGGACAACTATGGCTACACCTTC.

V is TRBV29-1 and J is TRBJ1-2, with TRBD1 identical over 8 bases. The CDR3 sequence is 16 residues long. CDR1 SQVTM and CDR2 ANQGSEA come from the germline V gene. The V segment lost 7 bases and the J segment 5 bases; nucleotides outside the gene matches: 18. The CDR3 DNA is TGCAGCGCCCACCATTATGAGGACAGGGAACGGTATGGCTACACCTTC. It yields the protein CSAHHYEDRERYGYTF.

This clone occurred once. The chain is built from TRBV7-9 and TRBJ2-1; D possibly corresponds to TRBD2 (6 bases). Between the trimmed V and J ends, which lost 5 bases and 7 bases, there was a span of 18 bases. This CDR3 is 15 amino acids long. The germline gives CDR1 SEHNR, CDR2 FQNEAQ (reference sequence). CDR3 amino acids: CASSPGGTQPNEQFF. CDR3 sequence (DNA): TGTGCCAGCAGCCCCGGGGGTACACAACCAAATGAGCAGTTCTTC.

This clone was seen just once. The chain links TRBV2 to TRBJ2-3, with D tentatively TRBD1 (7 bases). V lost 6 bases and J lost 6, with 19 bases in between. This CDR3 comprises 15 residues. Germline V gene lookup returns CDR1 SNHLY and CDR2 FYNNEI. This CDR3 is CASRKGTAEGDTQYF. The CDR3 DNA sequence: TGTGCCAGCAGAAAAGGGACAGCGGAGGGGGATACGCAGTATTTT.

This clone was counted between two and nine times. CDR3 loop: CATGIPSDEQYF. The CDR3 DNA reads as TGTGCCACCGGGATACCTTCGGACGAGCAGTACTTC. The chain is built from TRBV6-5 and TRBJ2-7; tentative D call: TRBD2 (5 bases). Germline CDR1 and CDR2: MNHEY and SVGAGI. V lost 10 bases to trimming and J lost 5 bases, with 15 bases between them. CDR3 size: 12 residues.

The rearrangement joins TRBV7-9 to TRBJ2-1, with D possibly being TRBD2 (5 bases). The CDR3 length is 14 residues. The germline V and J ends were trimmed by 4 bases and 8 bases, with 15 bases remaining between them. Germline lookup yields CDR1 SEHNR and CDR2 FQNEAQ (reference sequence). The CDR3 sequence: CASSSDSFSDEQFF. Here the CDR3 DNA reads TGTGCCAGCAGCTCGGACTCCTTCTCGGATGAGCAGTTCTTC.

The CDR3 protein is CASSLTGATDTQYF. For the CDR3, the DNA is TGTGCCAGCAGTTTGACAGGGGCCACAGATACGCAGTATTTT. This chain links TRBV6-9 with TRBJ2-3; TRBD1 matches 8 bases. V was pared by 4 bases and J by 2 bases, with 2 bases of the junction left unmatched. Germline-derived CDR1 and CDR2 are MNHGY and SVAAGI. The CDR3 consists of 14 residues.

This clone showed up just a few times. The V gene is TRBV5-1, the J gene TRBJ2-7; D may be TRBD2 (5 bases). The germline gives CDR1 SGHRS, CDR2 YFSETQ. The CDR3 loop spans 12 amino acids. The V and J ends lost 4 bases and 9 bases respectively, with 14 bases between them. Here the CDR3 DNA reads TGCGCCAGCAGCCCACATGGAGAGGGGCAGTACTTC. Residues: CASSPHGEGQYF.

V gene TRBV6-5 combines with J gene TRBJ2-7; TRBD1 agrees at 8 bases. The V and J ends lost 6 bases and 5 bases, in that order; junction bases with no gene match: 12. The CDR3 sequence is 15 residues long. CDR1 is MNHEY and CDR2 is SVGAGI in the germline V gene. The DNA for the CDR3 is TGTGCCAGCAGCCCCCGACAGGGGCCCAACCACGAGCAGTACTTC. It codes for CASSPRQGPNHEQYF.

The chain uses TRBV30 and TRBJ2-2; TRBD1 matches 8 bases. CDR1 is GTSNPN, CDR2 SVGIG, per germline (reference sequence). The V gene end was trimmed by 7 bases and the J gene end by 7 bases; junction bases not matched to a gene: 14. CDR3 length: 15 residues. The CDR3 DNA reads TGTGCCTACGGAACAGGCAGGGGGCGTCACGGGGAGCTGTTTTTT. Its protein is CAYGTGRGRHGELFF.